This T cell receptor (beta chain) came from a study of cytomegalovirus exposure and HLA in healthy donors. Study overall: T cells numbering about 200 million yielded more than 95 million unique TCR beta sequences in an earlier analysis. Study-level findings and limits: CMV serostatus was the only recorded immune exposure for donors.

The V gene lost 0 bases and the J gene lost 3 bases, with 6 bases spanning the gap. This CDR3 has 13 amino acids. Germline V gives CDR1 SGDLS, CDR2 YYNGEE. A remark on this clone: No antigen is known for it.

PCR used 60 Vbeta primers and 13 Jbeta primers. Libraries were prepared by immunoSEQ multiplex PCR; TCRdb keeps only in-frame clonotypes and omits some of them. Of around 100,000 clones in the sample, 65% to 80% were seen once. The receptor was derived from a man aged 25 to 40 in good health and CMV-seropositive. The chain employs TRBV9 and TRBJ2-5; D ambiguous. The sample was PBMCs. The CDR3 region is CASSVEIEETQYF. The CDR3 coding sequence is TGTGCCAGCAGCGTAGAGATAGAAGAGACCCAGTACTTC. Full variable domain (remainder filled in from reference TRBV9 and TRBJ2-5): DSGVTQTPKHLITATGQRVTLRCSPRSGDLSVYWYQQSLDQGLQFLIQYYNGEERAKGNILERFSAQQFPDLHSELNLSSLELGDSALYFCASSVEIEETQYFGPGTRLLVL.